The clone carrying this TCR beta chain appeared once. CDR3 size: 19 residues. The trim removed 3 bases at V and 4 bases at J, leaving 11 bases unmatched. Looked up from germline, CDR1 is LGHNA and CDR2 is YNFKEQ. The source of the sample is a study of blood T cell repertoires in COVID-19. Only in-frame clones appear in the TCRdb table, and some are missing; sequencing was by immunoSEQ multiplex PCR. The sample records about 98,000 clones, around nine tenths being singletons. The chain joins TRBV4-2 to TRBJ2-1; 14 positions agree with TRBD2. Sequencing input: peripheral blood. The origin of this receptor is a man aged 50-60 years with acute or convalescent COVID-19. CDR3 residues: CASSQGLGTSGSIYNEQFF. CDR3 nucleotide sequence: TGTGCCAGCAGCCAGGGCCTCGGGACTAGCGGGAGTATTTACAATGAGCAGTTCTTC.